The 18 T cell receptor beta chains below all came from one sample that was sequenced in a study of cytomegalovirus exposure and HLA in healthy donors. 13 Jbeta primers and 60 Vbeta primers were used for the PCR. Libraries were prepared by immunoSEQ multiplex PCR; TCRdb keeps only in-frame clonotypes and omits some of them. The sample holds some 130,000 clones; roughly 72% are singletons and the top ten take around 1.8%. The sequencing sample was made of PBMCs. These receptors were collected from a woman between 45 and 65 years old in good health and CMV-seronegative.

In its sample, this clone was seen once. The chain combines TRBV5-1 with TRBJ2-1, with 8 bases identical to TRBD2. Germline CDR1 is SGHRS and CDR2 is YFSETQ. The CDR3 extends over 16 amino acids. The V and J ends lost 4 bases and 0 bases, in that order; junction bases with no gene match: 6. The CDR3: CASSDTGTSSYNEQFF. The CDR3, as DNA: TGCGCCAGCAGCGACACCGGGACTAGCTCCTACAATGAGCAGTTCTTC.

V is TRBV28 and J is TRBJ1-2, with 9 bases aligning to TRBD1. Germline loops: CDR1 MDHEN, CDR2 SYDVKM. This CDR3 is 18 amino acids long. V lost 6 bases and J lost 7; bases outside the gene matches: 21. The CDR3 reads CASSPNRDRVRHGRGYTF. The CDR3 DNA reads TGTGCCAGCAGCCCCAACCGGGACAGGGTACGCCACGGACGTGGCTACACCTTC.

The V call is TRBV5-6, the J call TRBJ1-5, with 7 bases fitting TRBD1. Germline lookup yields CDR1 SGHDT and CDR2 YYEEEE. V shed 6 bases and J 7 bases; nucleotides not matched to a gene: 16. This CDR3 is 16 amino acids long. CDR3 coding DNA: TGTGCCAGCACATTGGGGTCGACAGGGCCCTTGCAGCCCCAGCATTTT. It is translated as CASTLGSTGPLQPQHF.

The genes are TRBV7-6 and TRBJ1-5, with D possibly TRBD1 on 6 matching bases. Trimming took 1 base from V and 1 from J, leaving 14 bases between them. The germline V gene has CDR1 SGHVS and CDR2 FNYEAQ. The CDR3 spans 17 residues. The CDR3 sequence: CASSLEGRGASNQPQHF. In DNA, the CDR3 is TGTGCCAGCAGCTTAGAGGGTCGGGGGGCGAGCAATCAGCCCCAGCATTTT.

The rearrangement uses TRBV6-1 and TRBJ1-1, with D possibly being TRBD1 (5 bases). The germline CDR1 and CDR2 sequences are MNHNS and SASEGT. Trimming cost V 6 bases and J 1 base, with 12 bases left between them. The CDR3 consists of 14 residues. In DNA form, the CDR3 reads TGTGCCAGCAGCTATTACAGGACGAACACTGAAGCTTTCTTT. This codes for CASSYYRTNTEAFF.

This clone was seen a few times. This chain links TRBV30 with TRBJ1-1; D call uncertain. The V gene lost 2 bases and the J gene lost 4 bases, with 8 bases spanning the gap. The germline V gene has CDR1 GTSNPN and CDR2 SVGIG (reference sequence). The CDR3 is made up of 12 amino acids. The CDR3 sequence: CAWSPGSTEAFF. The CDR3 DNA reads TGTGCCTGGAGTCCGGGAAGCACTGAAGCTTTCTTT.

This clone was observed a handful of times. The chain carries TRBV20-1 and TRBJ2-7; D remains unclear. The germline gives CDR1 DFQATT, CDR2 SNEGSKA (reference sequence). This CDR3 has 11 residues. V lost 3 bases to trimming and J lost 0 bases, with 3 bases between them. The CDR3: CSARYSYEQYF. The CDR3 DNA reads TGCAGTGCTAGGTACTCCTACGAGCAGTACTTC.

This chain uses TRBV5-1 with TRBJ2-7, with 9 bases that match TRBD2. CDR3 length: 15 residues. After removal of 2 bases from V and 5 bases from J, the junction contained 8 bases not matched to a gene. Germline CDR1 and CDR2: SGHRS and YFSETQ. Written as DNA, the CDR3 is TGCGCCAGCAGCTTCGAAAGCGGGAGGCAGAACGAGCAGTACTTC. It is translated as CASSFESGRQNEQYF.

The J gene is TRBJ1-5, the V gene TRBV29-1; 7 positions match TRBD1. Trimming took 7 bases from V and 5 from J; bases not matched to a gene: 11. Germline CDR1 and CDR2: SQVTM and ANQGSEA. The CDR3 consists of 14 residues. CDR3 protein: CSATTGVGDQPQHF. The CDR3 bases are TGCAGCGCAACAACAGGGGTGGGCGATCAGCCCCAGCATTTT.

The CDR3 loop reads CASSLTAAIYEQYF. CDR3 sequence (DNA): TGTGCCAGCAGTTTAACAGCAGCCATCTACGAGCAGTACTTC. The V gene is TRBV27, the J gene TRBJ2-7; D is ambiguous. Between the trimmed V and J ends, which lost 2 bases and 3 bases, there was a span of 11 bases. Per the germline V gene, CDR1 is MNHEY and CDR2 is SMNVEV (reference sequence). The CDR3 runs 14 residues.

V gene TRBV28 combines with J gene TRBJ1-2; D is ambiguous. Trimming pared 1 base from V and 8 bases from J, leaving 17 bases between. CDR3 length: 15 residues. Per germline, CDR1 MDHEN and CDR2 SYDVKM. The CDR3 nucleotides read TGTGCCAGCAGTTTATTATCTCCCCTCCCGGGAGGCTACACCTTC. This encodes CASSLLSPLPGGYTF.

The V and J genes are TRBV19 and TRBJ1-1; TRBD1 matches 9 bases. CDR1 is LNHDA and CDR2 is SQIVND in the germline V gene (reference sequence). The J segment lost 8 bases and the V segment lost 4 bases, leaving 2 bases of the junction unmatched. CDR3 length equals 12 residues. CDR3 coding DNA: TGTGCCAGTAGTACAGGGACAGGGGAAGCTTTCTTT. Translated: CASSTGTGEAFF.

The chain has TRBV9 and TRBJ2-7; 11 nucleotides line up with TRBD1. Trimming at V came to 3 bases and at J to 5 bases, leaving 4 bases not matched to a gene. CDR3 length: 14 amino acids. Germline V gene data show CDR1 as SGDLS and CDR2 as YYNGEE. CDR3 DNA: TGTGCCAGCAGCGCCGAGGGACAGGGGGACGAGCAGTACTTC. Its translation is CASSAEGQGDEQYF. The complete variable domain, with remaining parts taken from reference TRBV9 and TRBJ2-7, reads DSGVTQTPKHLITATGQRVTLRCSPRSGDLSVYWYQQSLDQGLQFLIQYYNGEERAKGNILERFSAQQFPDLHSELNLSSLELGDSALYFCASSAEGQGDEQYFGPGTRLTVT.

For the CDR3, the DNA is TGTGCCAGCAGCTTGGCGCAGGGGGCGACGGATACGCAGTATTTT. Residues: CASSLAQGATDTQYF. V is TRBV28 and J is TRBJ2-3; 8 nucleotides agree with TRBD1. With 6 bases clipped from V and 6 bases from J, the junction kept 11 bases outside the gene matches. Germline CDR1 MDHEN, CDR2 SYDVKM. The CDR3 loop spans 15 amino acids.

The V and J genes are TRBV5-4 and TRBJ2-1; TRBD2 matches 10 bases. The CDR3 runs 17 residues. Germline lookup yields CDR1 SGHNT and CDR2 YYREEE (reference sequence). Losses at the gene ends were 0 bases for V and 4 bases for J; bases not matched to a gene: 7. The CDR3 DNA follows: TGTGCCAGCAGCTTGGGGCTAGCGGGAGAGACATACAATGAGCAGTTCTTC. Translated: CASSLGLAGETYNEQFF.

This clone has more than one count but fewer than ten. The chain's CDR3 is CASSPRQGANTEAFF. In nucleotides, the CDR3 is TGTGCCAGCAGTCCACGACAGGGGGCGAACACTGAAGCTTTCTTT. The gene calls are TRBV2 and TRBJ1-1, with 10 bases aligning to TRBD1. CDR3 length equals 15 residues. The germline CDR1 and CDR2 sequences are SNHLY and FYNNEI. Trimming removed 5 bases from V and 1 base from J; junction bases left unmatched: 4.

The DNA of the CDR3 is TGTGCCAGCAGTGACCCGGGACAGTGGGGCTATGGCTACACCTTC. It yields the protein CASSDPGQWGYGYTF. The gene calls are TRBV6-1 and TRBJ1-2; 7 nucleotides line up with TRBD1. V gave up 3 bases and J gave up 4 bases; unmatched junction bases: 8. Per germline, CDR1 MNHNS and CDR2 SASEGT. The CDR3 loop spans 15 amino acids.

V gene TRBV29-1 combines with J gene TRBJ2-3, with D possibly being TRBD1 (5 bases). The germline CDR1 and CDR2 sequences are SQVTM and ANQGSEA. The CDR3 extends over 12 amino acids. The CDR3 sequence is CTYGASTDTQYF. CDR3 bases: TGCACCTATGGGGCAAGCACAGATACGCAGTATTTT.